Following are 28 T cell receptor beta chains from one sample sequenced in a study of cytomegalovirus exposure and HLA in healthy donors. Primers included in the PCR were 60 Vbeta and 13 Jbeta primers. Sequenced by immunoSEQ multiplex PCR; TCRdb stores in-frame clones only, minus some. The sample records 310,000 or so clones, roughly 90% being singletons. Sequencing input: PBMCs. Every receptor here comes from a woman younger than 35 in good health and CMV-seronegative.

V usage is TRBV4-1 and J usage is TRBJ2-7; a possible D gene is TRBD2 (6 bases). The V gene lost 1 base and the J gene lost 0 bases, with 10 bases spanning the gap. Germline V gene data show CDR1 as MGHRA and CDR2 as YSYEKL. This CDR3 is 15 amino acids long. The CDR3 region is CASSQAAGTSYEQYF. For the CDR3, the DNA is TGCGCCAGCAGCCAAGCGGCGGGAACCTCCTACGAGCAGTACTTC.

This chain uses TRBV6-1 with TRBJ2-5; no firm D call. Gene TRBJ2-7 matches the end of the DNA better, so the J call may be wrong. This CDR3 comprises 13 residues. The germline CDR1 and CDR2 sequences are MNHNS and SASEGT. For the CDR3, the DNA is TGTGCCAGCAGTCCGTCCCTTTCCTACGAGCAGTACTTC. Translated: CASSPSLSYEQYF.

The chain joins TRBV7-3 to TRBJ1-5; TRBD1 matches at 10 bases. V lost 0 bases and J lost 4; bases outside the gene matches: 0. The CDR3 loop spans 15 amino acids. Germline V gives CDR1 SGHTA, CDR2 FQGTGA. CDR3 residues: CASSLTGQGNQPQHF. In nucleotides, the CDR3 is TGTGCCAGCAGCTTAACGGGACAGGGGAATCAGCCCCAGCATTTT.

This chain connects TRBV18 to TRBJ2-5; D perhaps matches TRBD2 (6 bases). Trimming took off 4 bases at V and 5 bases at J, with 20 bases between the two ends. The germline V gene has CDR1 KGHSH and CDR2 LQKENI. The CDR3 runs to 16 residues. CDR3 sequence reads: CASSRIEGPGVETQYF. CDR3 sequence (DNA): TGTGCCAGCTCACGTATTGAGGGACCGGGGGTGGAGACCCAGTACTTC.

J is TRBJ1-1 and V is TRBV9; D remains unclear. CDR1 is SGDLS and CDR2 is YYNGEE in the germline V gene. The CDR3 loop spans 17 amino acids. Trimming left V 0 bases short and J 1 base short, with 16 bases between. Written as DNA, the CDR3 is TGTGCCAGCAGCGTAGCACGTGATGGGCGGGAGAACACTGAAGCTTTCTTT. This encodes CASSVARDGRENTEAFF.

J is TRBJ2-1 and V is TRBV30, with D possibly matching TRBD2 (6 bases). The germline V and J ends were trimmed by 4 bases and 7 bases, with 11 bases remaining between them. CDR1 and CDR2 from the germline V gene are GTSNPN and SVGIG (reference sequence). There are 12 residues in the CDR3. The CDR3 DNA follows: TGTGCCTGGATCCCCGGGGGAAATGAGCAGTTCTTC. Its translation is CAWIPGGNEQFF.

This clone was recorded a few times. V usage is TRBV15 and J usage is TRBJ1-2, with unresolved D. The germline V gene has CDR1 LNHNV and CDR2 YYDKDF (reference sequence). The CDR3 totals 12 residues. The V end was cut by 0 bases, the J end by 8 bases, with 7 bases between. CDR3 DNA sequence: TGTGCCACCAGCAGAGATGGAGACGGCTACACCTTC. Residues: CATSRDGDGYTF.

The chain has TRBV6-5 and TRBJ1-3, with 8 positions matching TRBD1. The CDR3 runs to 15 residues. The germline V gene has CDR1 MNHEY and CDR2 SVGAGI. V trimming: 5 bases; J trimming: 4 bases; junction bases outside the gene matches: 7. The CDR3 DNA reads TGTGCCAGCAGTACTCGGACAGGGAGCGGAAACACCATATATTTT. Amino acids: CASSTRTGSGNTIYF.

This chain connects TRBV6-6 to TRBJ2-7; D not certain. Germline CDR1 reads MNHNY; CDR2 reads SVGAGI (reference sequence). The germline V and J ends were trimmed by 6 bases and 3 bases, with 9 bases remaining between them. The CDR3 runs to 12 residues. CDR3: CASREDSYEQYF. The DNA for the CDR3 is TGTGCCAGCAGAGAGGATAGCTACGAGCAGTACTTC.

The chain employs TRBV7-3 and TRBJ2-5; D possibly corresponds to TRBD2 (6 bases). This CDR3 region has 15 residues. Germline assignment: CDR1 SGHTA and CDR2 FQGTGA. V lost 0 bases to trimming and J lost 5 bases, with 13 bases between them. CDR3: CASSLTGTSLETQYF. The CDR3, as DNA: TGTGCCAGCAGCTTAACGGGGACTTCTCTCGAGACCCAGTACTTC. Variable domain in full (rest from reference TRBV7-3 and TRBJ2-5): GAGVSQTPSNKVTEKGKYVELRCDPISGHTALYWYRQSLGQGPEFLIYFQGTGAADDSGLPNDRFFAVRPEGSVSTLKIQRTERGDSAVYLCASSLTGTSLETQYFGPGTRLLVL.

The chain links TRBV6-5 to TRBJ1-6; D is perhaps TRBD1 (6 bases). This CDR3 contains 15 residues. Trimming left V 1 base short and J 7 bases short, with 11 bases between. Germline V gene sequence: CDR1 MNHEY, CDR2 SVGAGI. The CDR3 DNA is TGTGCCAGCAGTTACTATGCAGGGGCGAATTCACCCCTCCACTTT. Protein sequence: CASSYYAGANSPLHF.

This clone appeared a single time. The rearrangement joins TRBV6-6 to TRBJ2-3; D is possibly TRBD2 (7 bases). The germline CDR1 and CDR2 sequences are MNHNY and SVGAGI (reference sequence). Trimming stripped 2 bases from V and 1 base from J, with 13 bases between. The CDR3 runs to 16 residues. The CDR3 bases are TGTGCCAGCAGTTACCTAGTGGGGGGGCGCACAGATACGCAGTATTTT. Translating gives CASSYLVGGRTDTQYF.

The chain combines TRBV10-3 with TRBJ1-4, with D perhaps matching TRBD1 (6 bases). Germline V CDR1 and CDR2: ENHRY, SYGVKD. Trimming took off 6 bases at V and 7 bases at J, with 12 bases between the two ends. CDR3 length: 13 amino acids. CDR3 sequence reads: CAIRGQRGEKLFF. The CDR3 DNA reads TGTGCCATCAGAGGACAGCGGGGTGAAAAACTGTTTTTT.

The V gene is TRBV10-2, the J gene TRBJ2-5, with D perhaps TRBD2 (5 bases). Germline CDR1 reads WSHSY; CDR2 reads SAAADI. The CDR3 length is 17 residues. Between the trimmed V and J ends, which lost 3 bases and 0 bases, there was a span of 17 bases. This CDR3 reads CASSDWTVTGNQETQYF. CDR3 sequence (DNA): TGCGCCAGCAGTGATTGGACGGTTACGGGGAACCAAGAGACCCAGTACTTC.

The rearrangement uses TRBV19 and TRBJ1-2, with 11 bases matching TRBD1. The CDR3 is 15 amino acids. The V gene's germline CDR1 is LNHDA and CDR2 SQIVND (reference sequence). V lost 5 bases, J lost 1 base, and 3 bases stayed unmatched. CDR3 DNA: TGTGCCAGTAGTCCAGGGACAGGGGGTAACTATGGCTACACCTTC. Protein sequence: CASSPGTGGNYGYTF. Together with reference TRBV19 and TRBJ1-2, the CDR3 gives the full variable domain: DGGITQSPKYLFRKEGQNVTLSCEQNLNHDAMYWYRQDPGQGLRLIYYSQIVNDFQKGDIAEGYSVSREKKESFPLTVTSAQKNPTAFYLCASSPGTGGNYGYTFGSGTRLTVV.

The chain links TRBV7-8 to TRBJ2-2; 10 bases match TRBD2. V was clipped by 7 bases and J by 7 bases; unmatched bases: 9. The CDR3 consists of 15 residues. Germline V gives CDR1 SGHVS, CDR2 FQNEAQ. CDR3 DNA: TGTGCCAGCAAAACCGCTAGCGGGGGTGTCGGGGAGCTGTTTTTT. It is translated as CASKTASGGVGELFF.

This sequence joins TRBV29-1 and TRBJ2-3, with 7 positions matching TRBD1. Trimming cost V 4 bases and J 2 bases; bases outside gene matches: 12. CDR3 length equals 16 residues. Germline V lookup: CDR1 SQVTM, CDR2 ANQGSEA. The CDR3 DNA reads as TGCAGCGTTGGACTTTGGGGACAGCTCCCCACAGATACGCAGTATTTT. Translated: CSVGLWGQLPTDTQYF.

V and J are TRBV6-5 and TRBJ1-6; D ambiguous. The V end was cut by 2 bases, the J end by 8 bases, with 13 bases between. CDR3 length: 15 residues. Per germline, CDR1 MNHEY and CDR2 SVGAGI. In DNA, the CDR3 is TGTGCCAGCAGTTACATCCGGGCGGGCTATTCACCCCTCCACTTT. This gives the protein CASSYIRAGYSPLHF.

The chain employs TRBV5-1 and TRBJ1-2; a possible D gene is TRBD1 (5 bases). With 4 bases removed from V and 6 bases from J, the gap between germline ends came to 13 bases. The germline V gene encodes CDR1 SGHRS and CDR2 YFSETQ. The CDR3 is 13 amino acids. For the CDR3, the DNA is TGCGCCAGCAGCCAAGGGGCGGGAGATGGCTACACCTTC. It is translated as CASSQGAGDGYTF.

The rearrangement joins TRBV10-3 to TRBJ1-2, with D uncertain. CDR1 and CDR2 (germline): ENHRY, SYGVKD. CDR3 length: 14 residues. Trimming shortened V by 1 base and J by 6 bases, and 12 bases separated the two germline ends. The chain's CDR3 is CAISEWEVGDGYTF. For the CDR3, the DNA is TGTGCCATCAGTGAGTGGGAGGTCGGTGATGGCTACACCTTC.

The chain employs TRBV30 and TRBJ2-1; 9 bases are a match to TRBD2. Germline-derived CDR1 and CDR2 are GTSNPN and SVGIG (reference sequence). J was trimmed by 5 bases and V by 2 bases; bases with no gene match: 16. The CDR3 runs 18 residues. In DNA, the CDR3 is TGTGCCTGGAGTAACCCCCTGAGCGGGGGGCGCTTCCACAATGAGCAGTTCTTC. This codes for CAWSNPLSGGRFHNEQFF. Drawing the rest from reference TRBV30 and TRBJ2-1, the complete variable domain is SQTIHQWPATLVQPVGSPLSLECTVEGTSNPNLYWYRQAAGRGLQLLFYSVGIGQISSEVPQNLSASRPQDRQFILSSKKLLLSDSGFYLCAWSNPLSGGRFHNEQFFGPGTRLTVL.

V and J are TRBV18 and TRBJ1-2; 7 positions agree with TRBD1. With 1 base clipped from V and 4 bases from J, the junction kept 6 bases outside the gene matches. This CDR3 region has 15 residues. CDR1 is KGHSH, CDR2 LQKENI, per germline. The CDR3 nucleotides read TGTGCCAGCTCACCACTGGACAGGCTGGGCTATGGCTACACCTTC. It translates to CASSPLDRLGYGYTF. Full variable domain (rest looked up from reference TRBV18 and TRBJ1-2): NAGVMQNPRHLVRRRGQEARLRCSPMKGHSHVYWYRQLPEEGLKFMVYLQKENIIDESGMPKERFSAEFPKEGPSILRIQQVVRGDSAAYFCASSPLDRLGYGYTFGSGTRLTVV.

This chain links TRBV27 with TRBJ1-1; the D gene is possibly TRBD1 (5 bases). Trimming left V 0 bases short and J 6 bases short, with 14 bases between. Looked up from germline, CDR1 is MNHEY and CDR2 is SMNVEV (reference sequence). The CDR3 runs 15 residues. The CDR3 here is CASSLSGLGGAEAFF. The CDR3 region has the DNA TGTGCCAGCAGTTTATCTGGGCTGGGGGGGGCTGAAGCTTTCTTT.

The CDR3 spells CAISERRDNNEQFF. CDR3 nucleotide sequence: TGTGCCATCAGTGAACGCCGGGACAACAATGAGCAGTTCTTC. The chain recombines TRBV10-3 with TRBJ2-1, with D maybe TRBD1 (6 bases). Germline lookup yields CDR1 ENHRY and CDR2 SYGVKD. CDR3 length: 14 residues. Trimming took off 3 bases at V and 5 bases at J, with 11 bases between the two ends.

This clone appeared a few times. This rearrangement joins TRBV7-7 to TRBJ2-5; maybe TRBD2 (6 bases). V lost 8 bases to trimming and J lost 5 bases, with 15 bases between them. The CDR3 consists of 13 residues. Germline lookup yields CDR1 SSHAT and CDR2 FNYEAQ (reference sequence). The CDR3 bases are TGTGCCAGCCTACCGGGGAGCGGGGAGACCCAGTACTTC. Protein product: CASLPGSGETQYF.

The chain employs TRBV5-1 and TRBJ1-1; 7 positions agree with TRBD1. Germline V gene data show CDR1 as SGHRS and CDR2 as YFSETQ. The CDR3 is 14 residues long. With V trimmed by 3 bases and J by 11 bases, 13 bases remained unmatched. This CDR3 reads CASSSGTVQRAAFF. The CDR3 bases are TGCGCCAGCAGCTCCGGGACAGTCCAACGGGCGGCTTTCTTT.

This sequence joins TRBV7-8 and TRBJ2-2; tentative D call: TRBD2 (5 bases). The CDR3 has 15 amino acids. Germline CDR1 SGHVS, CDR2 FQNEAQ. Trimming removed 2 bases from V and 5 bases from J, with 12 bases in between. CDR3 DNA: TGTGCCAGCAGCTTAATTTTAACGGGAACCGGGGAGCTGTTTTTT. Its protein is CASSLILTGTGELFF.

V usage is TRBV5-4 and J usage is TRBJ1-1; D is undetermined. This CDR3 is built from 14 residues. Germline CDR1 reads SGHNT; CDR2 reads YYREEE (reference sequence). The V gene lost 4 bases and the J gene lost 1 base, with 11 bases spanning the gap. CDR3 nucleotides: TGTGCCAGCAGCCCGGGGTCTTGGAACACTGAAGCTTTCTTT. Translating it yields CASSPGSWNTEAFF.